These 9 T cell receptor beta chains share one sample of origin, sequenced in a study of cytomegalovirus exposure and HLA in healthy donors. The PCR made use of 60 Vbeta and 13 Jbeta primers. Assay: immunoSEQ multiplex PCR; the TCRdb copy retains only in-frame clones and omits some. The sample has more than 95,000 clones, 79% seen once. Material: PBMCs. The origin of the receptors is a man aged 30 to 45 in good health and CMV-seropositive.

The chain couples TRBV18 to TRBJ1-2; D perhaps matches TRBD1 (5 bases). The ends were cut back, 5 bases at V and 0 bases at J, with 10 bases in the middle. The length of the CDR3 is 14 residues. Germline CDR1 is KGHSH and CDR2 is LQKENI. DNA of the CDR3: TGTGCCAGCTCAAAGGGGCCTTCTAACTATGGCTACACCTTC. It specifies CASSKGPSNYGYTF.

The genes are TRBV6-1 and TRBJ2-1; 10 bases agree with TRBD2. The CDR3 sequence is 16 residues long. The V and J ends lost 4 bases and 0 bases, in that order; junction bases with no gene match: 3. Germline V gene lookup returns CDR1 MNHNS and CDR2 SASEGT. The CDR3 reads CASSGLAGFSYNEQFF. As DNA, the CDR3 is TGTGCCAGCAGTGGACTAGCGGGCTTCTCCTACAATGAGCAGTTCTTC.

This clone turned up a few times. The V call is TRBV2, the J call TRBJ2-5; 7 bases match TRBD2. Germline V gene lookup returns CDR1 SNHLY and CDR2 FYNNEI. Germline trimming cut 4 bases from V and 6 bases from J; bases unmatched to any gene: 5. The CDR3 totals 13 residues. The CDR3 spells CASSGEGVKTQYF. As DNA, the CDR3 is TGTGCCAGCAGTGGGGAGGGTGTAAAGACCCAGTACTTC.

This clone occurred once. The chain employs TRBV4-1 and TRBJ1-6, with unresolved D. The length of the CDR3 is 15 residues. Per the germline V gene, CDR1 is MGHRA and CDR2 is YSYEKL. Trimming took 4 bases from V and 7 from J, leaving 14 bases between them. CDR3 sequence (DNA): TGCGCCAGCAGCCCTTACCGTAGATTGAATTCACCCCTCCACTTT. This encodes CASSPYRRLNSPLHF.

This chain links TRBV14 with TRBJ2-1; 10 positions agree with TRBD2. The CDR3 runs 16 residues. J gave up 6 bases and V 0 bases, and 5 bases lay outside the gene matches. Looked up from germline, CDR1 is SGHDN and CDR2 is FVKESK. CDR3 DNA sequence: TGTGCCAGCAGCCAAGAGGCAGCGGGAGGGGGCAATGAGCAGTTCTTC. Its translation is CASSQEAAGGGNEQFF.

The V gene is TRBV6-5, the J gene TRBJ1-1; D perhaps matches TRBD1 (6 bases). The CDR3 extends over 14 amino acids. V lost 2 bases to trimming and J lost 4 bases, with 11 bases between them. The V gene's germline CDR1 is MNHEY and CDR2 SVGAGI. The CDR3 region has the DNA TGTGCCAGCAGTTACGGTCAGGGGAGCACTGAAGCTTTCTTT. This translates into CASSYGQGSTEAFF.

The CDR3 region has the DNA TGTGCCAGCAAAATCCACTGCCCCGGGACAGGGCTCGAGCAGTACTTC. Amino acids: CASKIHCPGTGLEQYF. The J gene is TRBJ2-7, the V gene TRBV6-4, with 9 positions matching TRBD1. From germline, CDR1 is MRHNA and CDR2 SNTAGT. This CDR3 comprises 16 residues. V shed 7 bases and J 6 bases; nucleotides not matched to a gene: 16.

The chain recombines TRBV5-1 with TRBJ2-1; TRBD1 matches 7 bases. CDR3 size: 13 residues. Germline V lookup: CDR1 SGHRS, CDR2 YFSETQ. The V segment lost 0 bases and the J segment 14 bases; nucleotides outside the gene matches: 8. In DNA form, the CDR3 reads TGCGCCAGCAGCTTGGCCTTTACAGGGGTAGAGTTCTTC. Translation gives CASSLAFTGVEFF.

This chain connects TRBV29-1 to TRBJ2-3; tentative D call: TRBD2 (5 bases). Trimming shortened V by 4 bases and J by 1 base, and 12 bases separated the two germline ends. The CDR3 runs 14 residues. Germline V gene lookup returns CDR1 SQVTM and CDR2 ANQGSEA. CDR3 nucleotides: TGCAGCGTTGGACCGGGCGGGCGCACAGATACGCAGTATTTT. Protein: CSVGPGGRTDTQYF.